The 14 T cell receptor beta chains given below trace back to one sample, sequenced in a study of regulatory T cells in long-lasting Graves disease. CDR3 regions were amplified by Arm-PCR using iRepertoire HTBI primers to build TCR beta libraries. TCRdb re-called the multiplex PCR reads with MiXCR, one entry per CDR3 protein. The sample gives 300,000 to 350,000 distinct CDR3 sequences, 20% of which show up once; 29% is in the top ten. As to time point: persistent/refractory GD, antithyroid drugs over 5 years with positive TRAb. Preparation of the TCR library used RNA extracted from PBMCs. The sample here was peripheral blood mononuclear cells (PBMCs), taken when the disease was refractory, from a patient treated with antithyroid drugs. These receptors were taken from a female donor with Graves disease.

In its sample, this clonotype was seen many times. This sequence joins TRBV19 and TRBJ1-5, with D tentatively TRBD1 (5 bases). Trimming left V 3 bases short and J 3 bases short, with 12 bases between. This CDR3 comprises 15 residues. In germline, CDR1 is LNHDA, CDR2 SQIVND (reference sequence). CDR3 region: CASSMGRGANQPQHF. As DNA, the CDR3 is TGTGCCAGTAGTATGGGGAGAGGGGCCAATCAGCCCCAGCATTTT.

This clonotype was seen at least ten times. The chain uses TRBV11-2 and TRBJ2-5; a weak D match, TRBD2 (5 bases). Trimming removed 1 base from V and 5 bases from J, with 14 bases in between. Germline-derived CDR1 and CDR2 are SGHAT and FQNNGV. The CDR3 is 15 amino acids. The chain's CDR3 is CASSLGGGIAETQYF. The CDR3 DNA sequence: TGTGCCAGCAGCTTAGGCGGAGGAATCGCCGAGACCCAGTACTTC.

The table lists this clonotype with many counts. The chain's CDR3 is CASSLALWRGGRGNEQYF. The CDR3 coding sequence is TGTGCCAGCAGTTTAGCTCTTTGGCGCGGCGGGAGGGGAAACGAGCAGTACTTC. The chain employs TRBV12-3 or TRBV12-4 and TRBJ2-7; 9 nucleotides agree with TRBD2. The CDR3 contains 18 residues. The V and J ends lost 0 bases and 5 bases, in that order; junction bases with no gene match: 14.

This clonotype was found many times. DNA of the CDR3: TGTGCCAGCAGGGGACTAGCGGGGGGCCCAGAGACCCAGTACTTC. Translation gives CASRGLAGGPETQYF. This chain connects TRBV2 to TRBJ2-5, with 15 bases that match TRBD2. With V trimmed by 6 bases and J by 4 bases, 3 bases remained unmatched. CDR3 length: 15 amino acids. Germline CDR1 reads SNHLY; CDR2 reads FYNNEI.

This clonotype was seen at least ten times. The chain is built from TRBV29-1 and TRBJ1-2, with D unresolved. In germline, CDR1 is SQVTM, CDR2 ANQGSEA. The V and J ends lost 2 bases and 5 bases respectively, with 6 bases between them. CDR3 length equals 11 residues. The CDR3 here is CSVESGYGYTF. In DNA form, the CDR3 reads TGCAGCGTTGAAAGCGGTTATGGCTACACCTTC.

The rearrangement joins TRBV20-1 to TRBJ2-5, with D possibly TRBD2 on 5 matching bases. This CDR3 spans 14 amino acids. CDR1 and CDR2 (germline): DFQATT, SNEGSKA (reference sequence). V lost 3 bases, J lost 1 base, and 12 bases lay in between. The CDR3 DNA reads TGCAGTGCTAGTAGCGTTTTGGTCCAAGAGACCCAGTACTTC. It specifies CSASSVLVQETQYF.

The gene calls are TRBV6-2 or TRBV6-3 and TRBJ2-3, with D perhaps assigned TRBD1 or TRBD2 (5 bases each). Trimming removed 4 bases from V and 9 bases from J, with 17 bases in between. CDR1 and CDR2 (germline): MNHEY, SVGEGT. The CDR3 loop spans 14 amino acids. CDR3 nucleotides: TGTGCCAGCAGTTTTTGGGGACCGGATGAAACGCAGTATTTT. Its translation: CASSFWGPDETQYF.

At least ten counts were recorded for this clonotype. The chain employs TRBV2 and TRBJ1-4; no definite D call. The germline V gene encodes CDR1 SNHLY and CDR2 FYNNEI. The CDR3 runs 12 residues. V lost 4 bases and J lost 11, with 11 bases in between. The CDR3 is CASSVLAGKLFF. The CDR3 region has the DNA TGTGCCAGCAGTGTATTAGCTGGGAAACTGTTTTTT.

This clonotype was detected only a few times. This chain connects TRBV20-1 to TRBJ2-3, with D maybe TRBD2 (6 bases). This CDR3 contains 15 residues. V dropped 3 bases and J dropped 2 bases, with 15 bases sitting between them. Germline V lookup: CDR1 DFQATT, CDR2 SNEGSKA (reference sequence). Written as DNA, the CDR3 is TGCAGTGCTAGCTGGTCGGGGGACCACACAGATACGCAGTATTTT. Its protein is CSASWSGDHTDTQYF.

The sample holds a few counts of this clonotype. The chain combines TRBV5-1 with TRBJ2-2; 7 nucleotides align to TRBD1. The CDR3 spans 15 residues. Looked up from germline, CDR1 is SGHRS and CDR2 is YFSETQ. V lost 3 bases and J lost 3; bases outside the gene matches: 5. CDR3 residues: CASSYGDRDTGELFF. CDR3 in DNA: TGCGCCAGCAGCTATGGGGACAGAGACACCGGGGAGCTGTTTTTT.

This clonotype came up a few times. The chain joins TRBV9 to TRBJ2-7; TRBD2 matches 8 bases. Trimming cost V 0 bases and J 6 bases; bases outside gene matches: 5. The CDR3 contains 14 residues. Germline V gives CDR1 SGDLS, CDR2 YYNGEE. CDR3 sequence reads: CASSVDGGAFEQYF. The CDR3 DNA follows: TGTGCCAGCAGCGTAGACGGGGGGGCTTTCGAGCAGTACTTC.

This clonotype appeared many times. The chain joins TRBV28 to TRBJ2-5; TRBD2 might be the D (5 bases). V lost 2 bases and J 5 bases, leaving 9 bases between the germline ends. This CDR3 is 13 amino acids long. The V gene's germline CDR1 is MDHEN and CDR2 SYDVKM. CDR3 in DNA: TGTGCCAGCAGTTTAGGACTTACGGAGACCCAGTACTTC. Its protein is CASSLGLTETQYF.

This chain connects TRBV6-1 to TRBJ1-2, with 8 bases matching TRBD1. The CDR3 has 14 amino acids. After removal of 7 bases from V and 4 bases from J, the junction contained 8 bases not matched to a gene. CDR1 and CDR2 from the germline V gene are MNHNS and SASEGT. The CDR3 reads CASKSAGGAYGYTF. As DNA, the CDR3 is TGTGCCAGCAAGAGTGCAGGGGGCGCCTATGGCTACACCTTC.

This clonotype occurred many times. The gene calls are TRBV12-3 or TRBV12-4 and TRBJ2-2; weak D call: TRBD1 (5 bases). The CDR3 runs 13 residues. Between the trimmed V and J ends, which lost 4 bases and 5 bases, there was a span of 8 bases. The CDR3 sequence: CASSSRETGELFF. Here the CDR3 DNA reads TGTGCCAGCAGTTCCAGGGAAACCGGGGAGCTGTTTTTT.